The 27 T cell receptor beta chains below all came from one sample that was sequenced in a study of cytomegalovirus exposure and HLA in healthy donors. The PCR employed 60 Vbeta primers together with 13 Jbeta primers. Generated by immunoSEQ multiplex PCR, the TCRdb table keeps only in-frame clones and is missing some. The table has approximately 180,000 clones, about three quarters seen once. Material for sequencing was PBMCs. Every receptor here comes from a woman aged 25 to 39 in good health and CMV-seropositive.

The CDR3 bases are TGTGCCAGCAGCTTAGGCGACAGGGGATCGGAGGTCTATGGCTACACCTTC. Its protein product is CASSLGDRGSEVYGYTF. The chain combines TRBV11-2 with TRBJ1-2; 8 bases agree with TRBD1. This CDR3 comprises 17 residues. From germline, CDR1 is SGHAT and CDR2 FQNNGV. Trimming removed 1 base from V and 4 bases from J; junction bases left unmatched: 11.

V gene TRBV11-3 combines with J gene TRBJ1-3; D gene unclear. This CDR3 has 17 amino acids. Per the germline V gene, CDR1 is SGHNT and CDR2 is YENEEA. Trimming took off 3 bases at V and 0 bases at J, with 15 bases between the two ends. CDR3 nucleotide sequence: TGTGCCAGCAGCTTCCGTCCTACAGAATACTCTGGAAACACCATATATTTT. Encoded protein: CASSFRPTEYSGNTIYF.

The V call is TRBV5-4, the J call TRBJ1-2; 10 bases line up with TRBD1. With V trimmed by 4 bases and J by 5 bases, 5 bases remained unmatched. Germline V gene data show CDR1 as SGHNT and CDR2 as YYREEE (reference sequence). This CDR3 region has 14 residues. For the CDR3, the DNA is TGTGCCAGCAGCGTAGGACAGGGGGATTATGGCTACACCTTC. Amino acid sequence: CASSVGQGDYGYTF.

Here the CDR3 reads CASSLDGRGSSVDEQFF. The CDR3, as DNA: TGTGCCAGCAGCTTGGATGGGCGCGGGAGTAGTGTCGATGAGCAGTTCTTC. The chain carries TRBV5-4 and TRBJ2-1, with 7 bases lining up with TRBD2. The CDR3 has 17 amino acids. Losses at the gene ends were 0 bases for V and 8 bases for J; bases not matched to a gene: 14. Germline CDR1 and CDR2: SGHNT and YYREEE (reference sequence).

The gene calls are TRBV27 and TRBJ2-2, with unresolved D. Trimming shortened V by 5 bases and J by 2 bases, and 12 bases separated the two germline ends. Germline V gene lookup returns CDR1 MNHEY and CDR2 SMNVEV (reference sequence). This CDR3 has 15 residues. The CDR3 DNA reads TGTGCCAGCAGTCCCCGGCCACTAAACACCGGGGAGCTGTTTTTT. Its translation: CASSPRPLNTGELFF.

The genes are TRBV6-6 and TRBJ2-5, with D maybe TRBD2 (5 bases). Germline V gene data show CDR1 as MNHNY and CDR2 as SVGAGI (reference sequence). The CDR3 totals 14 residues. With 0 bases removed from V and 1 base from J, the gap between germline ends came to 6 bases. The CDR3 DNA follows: TGTGCCAGCAGTTACTCTGCGGGCCAAGAGACCCAGTACTTC. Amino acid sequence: CASSYSAGQETQYF.

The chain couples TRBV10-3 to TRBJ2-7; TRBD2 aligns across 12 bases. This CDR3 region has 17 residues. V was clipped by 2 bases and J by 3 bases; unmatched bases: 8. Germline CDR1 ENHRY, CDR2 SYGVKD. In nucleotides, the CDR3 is TGTGCCATCAGTGAGCCGATCCTAGCGGGAGGGAACTACGAGCAGTACTTC. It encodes CAISEPILAGGNYEQYF.

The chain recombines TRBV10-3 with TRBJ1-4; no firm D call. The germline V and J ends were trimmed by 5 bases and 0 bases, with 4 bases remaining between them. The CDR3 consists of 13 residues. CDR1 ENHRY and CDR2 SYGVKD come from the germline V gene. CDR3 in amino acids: CAISSATNEKLFF. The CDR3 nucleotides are TGTGCCATCAGTAGCGCAACTAATGAAAAACTGTTTTTT.

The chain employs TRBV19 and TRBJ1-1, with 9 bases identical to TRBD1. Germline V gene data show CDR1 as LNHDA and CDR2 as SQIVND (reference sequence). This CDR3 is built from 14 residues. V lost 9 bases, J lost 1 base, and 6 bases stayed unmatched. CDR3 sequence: CASRDRAQNTEAFF. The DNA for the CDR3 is TGTGCCAGCCGGGACAGGGCCCAGAACACTGAAGCTTTCTTT.

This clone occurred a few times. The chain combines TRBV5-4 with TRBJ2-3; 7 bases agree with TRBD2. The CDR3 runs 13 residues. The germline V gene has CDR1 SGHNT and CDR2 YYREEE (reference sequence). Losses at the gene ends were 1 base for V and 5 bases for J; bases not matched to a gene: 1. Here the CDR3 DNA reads TGTGCCAGCAGCTTGTGGGAGGGAGATACGCAGTATTTT. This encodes CASSLWEGDTQYF.

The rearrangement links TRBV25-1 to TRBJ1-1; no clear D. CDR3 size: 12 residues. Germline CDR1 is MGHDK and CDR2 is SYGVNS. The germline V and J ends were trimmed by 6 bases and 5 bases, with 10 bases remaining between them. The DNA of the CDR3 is TGTGCCAGCAGGAGTGGCAGGACTGAAGCTTTCTTT. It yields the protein CASRSGRTEAFF. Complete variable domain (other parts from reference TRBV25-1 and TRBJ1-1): EADIYQTPRYLVIGTGKKITLECSQTMGHDKMYWYQQDPGMELHLIHYSYGVNSTEKGDLSSESTVSRIRTEHFPLTLESARPSHTSQYLCASRSGRTEAFFGQGTRLTVV.

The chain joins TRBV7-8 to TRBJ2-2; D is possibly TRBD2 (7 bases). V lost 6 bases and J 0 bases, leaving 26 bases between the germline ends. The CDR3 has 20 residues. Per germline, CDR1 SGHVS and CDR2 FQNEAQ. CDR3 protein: CASSIKGGLGGLTNTGELFF. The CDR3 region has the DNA TGTGCCAGCAGTATTAAAGGGGGTCTCGGGGGGCTTACGAACACCGGGGAGCTGTTTTTT.

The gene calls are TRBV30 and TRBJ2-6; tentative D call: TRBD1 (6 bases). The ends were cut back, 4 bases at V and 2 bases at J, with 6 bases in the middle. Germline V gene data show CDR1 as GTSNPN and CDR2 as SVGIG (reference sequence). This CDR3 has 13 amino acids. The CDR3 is CAWTGAGANVLTF. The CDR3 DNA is TGTGCCTGGACAGGGGCTGGGGCCAACGTCCTGACTTTC.

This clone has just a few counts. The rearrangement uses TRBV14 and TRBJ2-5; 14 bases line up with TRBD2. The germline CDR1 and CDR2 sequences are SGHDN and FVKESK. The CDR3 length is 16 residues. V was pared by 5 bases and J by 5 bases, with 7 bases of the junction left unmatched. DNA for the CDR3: TGTGCCAGCAGCAAGGGACTAGCGGGAGTTGTGGAGACCCAGTACTTC. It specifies CASSKGLAGVVETQYF.

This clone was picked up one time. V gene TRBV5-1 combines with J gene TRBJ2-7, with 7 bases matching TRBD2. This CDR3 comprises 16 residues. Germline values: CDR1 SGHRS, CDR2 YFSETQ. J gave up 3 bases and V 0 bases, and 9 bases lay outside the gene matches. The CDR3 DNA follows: TGCGCCAGCAGCTTGGTCGGGGGTACTAGCGACTACGAGCAGTACTTC. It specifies CASSLVGGTSDYEQYF.

The CDR3 bases are TGTGCCTGGAGTGCAGCGGGAGAGGGCACAGATACGCAGTATTTT. Protein sequence: CAWSAAGEGTDTQYF. This sequence joins TRBV30 and TRBJ2-3; TRBD2 matches 8 bases. Germline CDR1 is GTSNPN and CDR2 is SVGIG (reference sequence). The CDR3 is 15 amino acids. After removal of 1 base from V and 1 base from J, the junction contained 4 bases not matched to a gene.

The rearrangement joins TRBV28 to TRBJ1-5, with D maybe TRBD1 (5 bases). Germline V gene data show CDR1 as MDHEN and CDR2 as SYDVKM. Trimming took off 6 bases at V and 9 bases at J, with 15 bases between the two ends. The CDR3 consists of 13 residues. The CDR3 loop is CASRGGVIGPQHF. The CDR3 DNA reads TGTGCCAGCAGGGGGGGAGTCATCGGGCCCCAGCATTTT.

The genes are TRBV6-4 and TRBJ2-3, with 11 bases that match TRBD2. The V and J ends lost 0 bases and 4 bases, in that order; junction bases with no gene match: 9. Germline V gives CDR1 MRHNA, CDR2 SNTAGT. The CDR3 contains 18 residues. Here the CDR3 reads CASSDSGELAGAPDTQYF. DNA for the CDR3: TGTGCCAGCAGTGACTCGGGGGAACTAGCGGGAGCGCCAGATACGCAGTATTTT.

For the CDR3, the DNA is TGTGCCACCCAACCCTCGGACAGCCAAGAGACCCAGTACTTC. This codes for CATQPSDSQETQYF. The chain links TRBV28 to TRBJ2-5; D might be TRBD1 (6 bases). CDR1 is MDHEN, CDR2 SYDVKM, per germline. The germline V and J ends were trimmed by 10 bases and 1 base, with 16 bases remaining between them. This CDR3 has 14 amino acids.

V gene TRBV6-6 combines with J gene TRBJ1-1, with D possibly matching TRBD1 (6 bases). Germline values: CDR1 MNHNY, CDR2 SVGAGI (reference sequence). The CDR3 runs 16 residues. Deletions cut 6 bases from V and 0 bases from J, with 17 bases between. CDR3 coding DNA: TGTGCCAGCAGAGGGGGGGTTGCGGAATTGAACACTGAAGCTTTCTTT. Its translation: CASRGGVAELNTEAFF.

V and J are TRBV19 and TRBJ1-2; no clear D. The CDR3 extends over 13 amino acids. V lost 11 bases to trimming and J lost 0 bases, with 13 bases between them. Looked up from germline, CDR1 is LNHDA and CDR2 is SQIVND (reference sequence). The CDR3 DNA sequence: TGTGCCGCGCGGGCCCCAGCTAACTATGGCTACACCTTC. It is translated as CAARAPANYGYTF.

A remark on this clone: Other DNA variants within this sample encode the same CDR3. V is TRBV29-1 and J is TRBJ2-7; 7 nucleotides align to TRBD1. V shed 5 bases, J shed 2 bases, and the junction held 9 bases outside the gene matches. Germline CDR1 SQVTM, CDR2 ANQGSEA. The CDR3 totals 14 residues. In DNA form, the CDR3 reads TGCAGCGTTACAAGCCGGGACAGAACCTACGAGCAGTACTTC. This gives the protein CSVTSRDRTYEQYF.

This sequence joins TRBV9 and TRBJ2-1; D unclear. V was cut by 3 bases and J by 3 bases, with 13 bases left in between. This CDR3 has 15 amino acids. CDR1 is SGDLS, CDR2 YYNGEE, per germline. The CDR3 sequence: CASSGVSGFYNEQFF. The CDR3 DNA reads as TGTGCCAGCAGCGGGGTTTCAGGATTCTACAATGAGCAGTTCTTC.

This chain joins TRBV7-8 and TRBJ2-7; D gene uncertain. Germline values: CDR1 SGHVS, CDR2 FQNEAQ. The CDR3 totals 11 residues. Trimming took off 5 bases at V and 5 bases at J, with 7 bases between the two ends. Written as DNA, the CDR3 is TGTGCCAGCAGCCGGCGGAACGAGCAGTACTTC. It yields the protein CASSRRNEQYF.

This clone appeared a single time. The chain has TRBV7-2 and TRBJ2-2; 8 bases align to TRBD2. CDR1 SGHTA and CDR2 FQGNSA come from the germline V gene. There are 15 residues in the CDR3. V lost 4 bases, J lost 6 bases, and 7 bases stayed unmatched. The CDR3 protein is CASSWRTSFSGELFF. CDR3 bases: TGTGCCAGCAGCTGGCGGACTAGCTTCTCCGGGGAGCTGTTTTTT.

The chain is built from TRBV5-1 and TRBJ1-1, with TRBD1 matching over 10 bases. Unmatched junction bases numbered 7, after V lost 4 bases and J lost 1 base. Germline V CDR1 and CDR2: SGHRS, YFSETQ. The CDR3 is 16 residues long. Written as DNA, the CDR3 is TGCGCCAGCAGCCTAGGACAGGGGGAGCCGAACACTGAAGCTTTCTTT. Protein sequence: CASSLGQGEPNTEAFF.

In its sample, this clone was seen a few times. The CDR3 DNA follows: TGTGCCAGCAGACACCTCACCGGGGAGCTGTTTTTT. Protein sequence: CASRHLTGELFF. The genes are TRBV6-5 and TRBJ2-2; D not resolved. The CDR3 sequence is 12 residues long. Germline-derived CDR1 and CDR2 are MNHEY and SVGAGI. V was clipped by 6 bases and J by 4 bases, with 6 bases between them.